The following is a TCR beta chain sequence with its context. In germline, CDR1 is SGHTA, CDR2 FQGNSA. With V trimmed by 5 bases and J by 5 bases, 12 bases remained unmatched. CDR3 length: 15 residues. Clones were read by immunoSEQ multiplex PCR, and TCRdb kept only the in-frame ones, dropping some. The table includes some 66,000 clones, approximately 90% detected once. The sample originates from a study of technical replicates of blood from a handful of donors. Sequencing input: PBMCs. The sequence came from a human donor in good health. Some clones in this sample may be carry-over from other donors' samples. The rearrangement joins TRBV7-2 to TRBJ2-7, with 7 bases fitting TRBD2. This chain's CDR3 is CASSPYLRGFDEQYF. CDR3 in DNA: TGTGCCAGCAGCCCCTATTTGCGGGGGTTCGACGAGCAGTACTTC.